These T cell receptor beta chains were read from a single sample in a study of OX40 agonist ivuxolimab in advanced cancers. Here immunoSEQ multiplex PCR was the method, and the copy in TCRdb shows in-frame clones only, minus some. The sample consists of tens of thousands of clones, approximately 86% of them appearing once. Here the sequenced sample was CD4+ or CD8+ T cells sorted from blood, taken in a trial of the OX40 agonist ivuxolimab. Source of these receptors: an adult with an advanced solid tumor such as melanoma, head and neck, liver or kidney cancer. CDR3s include the opening cysteine and the closing phenylalanine or tryptophan. A D gene is named only where the DNA matches it firmly. The size entry is marked missing in some rows and otherwise reads once, few, many or a size class.

J: TRBJ2-6; D: .; V: TRBV4-1; size: .; CDR3: CASSQGISGANVLTF; DNA: TGCGCCAGCAGCCAAGGTATCTCTGGGGCCAACGTCCTGACTTTC
J: TRBJ1-5; D: .; V: TRBV6-4; size: .; CDR3: CASLYRRWGMNQPQHF; DNA: TGTGCCAGCTTATATCGTCGGTGGGGGATGAATCAGCCCCAGCATTTT
J: TRBJ1-5; D: .; V: TRBV2; size: .; CDR3: CASSEVGSAQPQHF; DNA: TGTGCCAGCAGTGAGGTTGGGAGTGCTCAGCCCCAGCATTTT
J: TRBJ2-1; D: .; V: TRBV29-1; size: .; CDR3: CSVEAGSWNNEQFF; DNA: TGCAGCGTTGAGGCGGGATCATGGAACAATGAGCAGTTCTTC
J: TRBJ2-5; D: .; V: TRBV9; size: once; CDR3: CASSSTGVETQYF; DNA: TGTGCCAGCAGCTCGACGGGGGTGGAGACCCAGTACTTC
J: TRBJ2-7; D: TRBD1; V: TRBV5-1; size: once; CDR3: CASSMNRGHEQYF; DNA: TGCGCCAGCAGCATGAACAGGGGGCACGAGCAGTACTTC
J: TRBJ1-1; D: TRBD1; V: TRBV10-3; size: once; CDR3: CAIRPTGVTEAFF; DNA: TGTGCCATCAGACCTACAGGGGTCACTGAAGCTTTCTTT
J: TRBJ2-1; D: .; V: TRBV13; size: .; CDR3: CASDKGRNEQFF; DNA: TGTGCCAGCGACAAGGGGCGCAATGAGCAGTTCTTC
J: TRBJ2-3; D: TRBD2; V: TRBV19; size: .; CDR3: CASTASGGRFTQYF; DNA: TGTGCCAGTACCGCTAGCGGGGGGAGGTTTACGCAGTATTTT
J: TRBJ2-7; D: TRBD1; V: TRBV5-8; size: .; CDR3: CASSDDGQGRDEQYF; DNA: TGTGCCAGCAGCGACGACGGACAGGGGAGAGACGAGCAGTACTTC
J: TRBJ2-1; D: .; V: TRBV7-8; size: .; CDR3: CASTPKRTYNEQFF; DNA: TGTGCCAGCACCCCTAAACGGACCTACAATGAGCAGTTCTTC
J: TRBJ2-1; D: TRBD2; V: TRBV6-6; size: .; CDR3: CASLAAGSYNEQFF; DNA: TGTGCCAGCCTTGCAGCGGGGTCCTACAATGAGCAGTTCTTC
J: TRBJ1-2; D: .; V: TRBV30; size: .; CDR3: CAWSDTLLQGLTYGYTF; DNA: TGTGCCTGGAGTGACACGCTATTACAGGGTCTCACCTATGGCTACACCTTC
J: TRBJ2-7; D: .; V: TRBV27; size: once; CDR3: CASSSTGSPFEQYF; DNA: TGTGCCAGCAGTTCGACAGGAAGTCCGTTTGAGCAGTACTTC
J: TRBJ2-5; D: TRBD2; V: TRBV11-2; size: .; CDR3: CASSLDRPGTSGKQETQYF; DNA: TGTGCCAGCAGCTTAGATCGCCCAGGGACTAGCGGAAAACAAGAGACCCAGTACTTC
J: TRBJ1-5; D: .; V: TRBV11-2; size: .; CDR3: CASSLGQNNQPQHF; DNA: TGTGCCAGCAGCTTAGGACAGAACAATCAGCCCCAGCATTTT